Below, 14 T cell receptor beta chains from the same sample are listed, as sequenced in a study of CD8+ T cells in alopecia areata. As the sequencing template, cDNA was produced by extracting RNA and reverse transcribing it. The data were produced by immunoSEQ multiplex PCR, yet TCRdb's version contains in-frame clones alone and is incomplete. The profile covers under 150,000 clones, with about 46% appearing a single time and more than 9% taken by the ten largest. The sequenced sample was NKG2D-low CD8+ T cells sorted from blood. The origin of the receptors is a human donor with alopecia areata.

V and J are TRBV27 and TRBJ2-5; D might be TRBD2 (5 bases). Looked up from germline, CDR1 is MNHEY and CDR2 is SMNVEV (reference sequence). Trimming cost V 4 bases and J 2 bases, with 11 bases left between them. There are 14 residues in the CDR3. CDR3 bases: TGTGCCAGCAGTTCTCGACTACTTCAAGAGACCCAGTACTTC. Protein sequence: CASSSRLLQETQYF.

Concerning this clone itself: This sample includes further DNA sequences coding for the same CDR3. The chain employs TRBV29-1 and TRBJ2-7; TRBD1 might be the D (6 bases). The CDR3 runs to 11 residues. Germline V gene data show CDR1 as SQVTM and CDR2 as ANQGSEA. The V and J ends lost 4 bases and 2 bases respectively, with 6 bases between them. The CDR3 DNA sequence: TGCAGCGTTGCAGGGGCCTACGAGCAGTACTTC. It translates to CSVAGAYEQYF.

This chain connects TRBV29-1 to TRBJ2-3, with D perhaps TRBD1 (6 bases). Germline V lookup: CDR1 SQVTM, CDR2 ANQGSEA. The CDR3 is made up of 14 amino acids. V was trimmed by 6 bases and J by 2 bases, leaving 15 bases between them. The CDR3 coding sequence is TGCAGCGTCGAGGACAGTTCCCTCACAGATACGCAGTATTTT. This gives the protein CSVEDSSLTDTQYF.

V usage is TRBV4-1 and J usage is TRBJ2-7, with D possibly being TRBD1 (5 bases). The CDR3 consists of 14 residues. V gave up 3 bases and J gave up 4 bases, with 13 bases separating them. Germline lookup yields CDR1 MGHRA and CDR2 YSYEKL. DNA for the CDR3: TGCGCCAGCAGCCATCCTACAGGAGTATACGAGCAGTACTTC. The encoded protein is CASSHPTGVYEQYF.

V is TRBV11-2 and J is TRBJ2-7; 12 nucleotides line up with TRBD2. This CDR3 is built from 16 residues. The V gene end was trimmed by 4 bases and the J gene end by 3 bases; junction bases not matched to a gene: 7. From germline, CDR1 is SGHAT and CDR2 FQNNGV. CDR3 in amino acids: CASSSQRGLAGYEQYF. For the CDR3, the DNA is TGTGCCAGCAGCTCCCAAAGGGGACTAGCGGGCTACGAGCAGTACTTC.

This clone occurred a few times. The chain joins TRBV28 to TRBJ2-5, with TRBD2 identical over 12 bases. The CDR3 is 16 amino acids. Germline V lookup: CDR1 MDHEN, CDR2 SYDVKM. The V segment lost 4 bases and the J segment 4 bases; nucleotides outside the gene matches: 7. CDR3 bases: TGTGCCAGCAGTTCCCCACAACTAGCGGGGGGAGAGACCCAGTACTTC. Its protein is CASSSPQLAGGETQYF.

J is TRBJ2-1 and V is TRBV29-1; unclear D gene. Trimming shortened V by 2 bases and J by 0 bases, and 11 bases separated the two germline ends. This CDR3 has 15 residues. Germline V gene data show CDR1 as SQVTM and CDR2 as ANQGSEA. In DNA form, the CDR3 reads TGCAGCGTTGAATGGAAGACCAGCTCCTACAATGAGCAGTTCTTC. Amino acids: CSVEWKTSSYNEQFF.

J is TRBJ2-3 and V is TRBV4-1, with a tentative D call TRBD2 (7 bases). CDR1 MGHRA and CDR2 YSYEKL come from the germline V gene. Trimming pared 1 base from V and 4 bases from J, leaving 9 bases between. CDR3 length equals 14 residues. In nucleotides, the CDR3 is TGCGCCAGCAGCCAAGGGGAGGGGGCAGATACGCAGTATTTT. Protein sequence: CASSQGEGADTQYF.

The chain couples TRBV6-4 to TRBJ2-3; 10 positions agree with TRBD2. There are 15 residues in the CDR3. Germline loops: CDR1 MRHNA, CDR2 SNTAGT. Trimming took 6 bases from V and 2 from J; bases not matched to a gene: 5. CDR3 in DNA: TGTGCCAGCAGCGGGAGCGGGGGGGACACAGATACGCAGTATTTT. This gives the protein CASSGSGGDTDTQYF.

The chain couples TRBV29-1 to TRBJ2-3; 7 bases are shared with TRBD1. CDR1 is SQVTM, CDR2 ANQGSEA, per germline. CDR3 length equals 15 residues. J was trimmed by 4 bases and V by 5 bases; bases with no gene match: 12. The CDR3 DNA sequence: TGCAGCGTTCTCTTGACAGGGAGTAGTGCAGATACGCAGTATTTT. Its translation is CSVLLTGSSADTQYF.

V and J are TRBV27 and TRBJ2-7, with a weak D call TRBD2 (6 bases). Trimming took off 2 bases at V and 6 bases at J, with 14 bases between the two ends. The CDR3 runs to 14 residues. CDR1 is MNHEY and CDR2 is SMNVEV in the germline V gene (reference sequence). The CDR3, as DNA: TGTGCCAGCAGTTTAAGCGGGCACCCGTTCGAGCAGTACTTC. Protein: CASSLSGHPFEQYF.

This clone was picked up one time. V gene TRBV13 combines with J gene TRBJ2-7; TRBD2 agrees at 7 bases. V dropped 0 bases and J dropped 6; count of bases not matched to a gene: 5. CDR1 and CDR2 (germline): PRHDT, FYEKMQ (reference sequence). The CDR3 runs to 14 residues. The DNA of the CDR3 is TGTGCCAGCAGCTTAGGTGCGGGGGTTGGCGAGCAGTACTTC. This gives the protein CASSLGAGVGEQYF.

This chain's CDR3 is CASSAWGAGDTQYF. As DNA, the CDR3 is TGTGCCAGCAGTGCTTGGGGAGCTGGTGATACGCAGTATTTT. J is TRBJ2-3 and V is TRBV27, with D possibly being TRBD2 (5 bases). Germline CDR1 reads MNHEY; CDR2 reads SMNVEV (reference sequence). The CDR3 runs 14 residues. V was pared by 5 bases and J by 6 bases, with 15 bases between.

This rearrangement joins TRBV30 to TRBJ2-3; D remains unclear. V gave up 1 base and J gave up 2 bases, with 4 bases separating them. The CDR3 loop spans 12 amino acids. Looked up from germline, CDR1 is GTSNPN and CDR2 is SVGIG (reference sequence). The CDR3 DNA reads as TGTGCCTGGAGTGGGGTCACAGATACGCAGTATTTT. Translating it yields CAWSGVTDTQYF.